The present TCR beta chain was sequenced within a study of radiation and T cells in renal cell carcinoma. In the case of this clone: Antigen unknown.

Here immunoSEQ multiplex PCR was the method, and the copy in TCRdb shows in-frame clones only, minus some. The profile shows roughly 100,000 clones, around 88% of them singletons. Described time point: baseline pretreatment blood. Treatment described: 15 Gy SBRT to primary tumor, nephrectomy 4 weeks later. The J segment lost 11 bases and the V segment lost 0 bases, leaving 6 bases of the junction unmatched. CDR3 length: 14 amino acids. CDR1 is SGHAT, CDR2 FQNNGV, per germline. Notes on the study in general: From baseline, blood top tumor clonotypes peaked at 2 weeks post-radiation. Pretreatment tumor biopsies were lacking, so baseline clonotypes are unknown.

The starting material was blood, obtained from a patient whose treatment included radiotherapy and nephrectomy. The chain has TRBV11-2 and TRBJ1-2, with 10 positions matching TRBD1. This clonotype was sampled from a man aged 45-65 years with renal cell carcinoma. The DNA for the CDR3 is TGTGCCAGCAGCTTAGACTCGGACAGGGGGGGATACACCTTC. Amino acids: CASSLDSDRGGYTF.